One sample yielded the 24 T cell receptor beta chains listed below, sequenced in a study of blood T cells in healthy people across ages. Primed by a sample-barcoded 5' primer and a J-beta primer mix, a second PCR proceeded for about 7 to 12 cycles. TCRdb reprocessed the 5' RACE reads with MiXCR, giving one entry per CDR3 protein. The table includes roughly 1.7 million distinct CDR3 sequences, roughly a third detected once. Sample: blood. The receptor source for this set is a woman aged 25 to 39 in good health.

This sequence joins TRBV11-2 and TRBJ2-5; 8 bases are a match to TRBD1. J gave up 4 bases and V 1 base, and 8 bases lay outside the gene matches. From germline, CDR1 is SGHAT and CDR2 FQNNGV. CDR3 length equals 16 residues. The chain's CDR3 is CASSLVDRALRETQYF. DNA for the CDR3: TGTGCCAGCAGCTTAGTGGACAGGGCCCTTCGAGAGACCCAGTACTTC.

This clonotype came up many times. This rearrangement joins TRBV20-1 to TRBJ2-5; D is uncertain. In germline, CDR1 is DFQATT, CDR2 SNEGSKA (reference sequence). The CDR3 contains 14 residues. The V end was cut by 3 bases, the J end by 2 bases, with 13 bases between. The CDR3 bases are TGCAGTGCTAGCGTCCTCGCCTTACAAGAGACCCAGTACTTC. Translated, it gives CSASVLALQETQYF.

The chain couples TRBV10-2 to TRBJ2-5; the match to TRBD2 covers 10 bases. Losses at the gene ends were 6 bases for V and 2 bases for J; bases not matched to a gene: 3. This CDR3 spans 14 amino acids. Germline V gene sequence: CDR1 WSHSY, CDR2 SAAADI. Written as DNA, the CDR3 is TGCGCCAGCAGGGAACTAGCGGGACAAGAGACCCAGTACTTC. Translated, it gives CASRELAGQETQYF.

This chain connects TRBV30 to TRBJ2-7; 11 positions agree with TRBD1. Losses at the gene ends were 5 bases for V and 3 bases for J; bases not matched to a gene: 6. From germline, CDR1 is GTSNPN and CDR2 SVGIG (reference sequence). The CDR3 is made up of 14 amino acids. The CDR3 DNA reads TGTGCCTGGGACCCGGGACAGGGGGTCTACGAGCAGTACTTC. Translation gives CAWDPGQGVYEQYF. Using reference TRBV30 and TRBJ2-7 for the parts outside the CDR3, the full variable domain is SQTIHQWPATLVQPVGSPLSLECTVEGTSNPNLYWYRQAAGRGLQLLFYSVGIGQISSEVPQNLSASRPQDRQFILSSKKLLLSDSGFYLCAWDPGQGVYEQYFGPGTRLTVT.

This clonotype came up a few times. This chain joins TRBV7-3 and TRBJ2-1; 9 bases map to TRBD2. CDR1 is SGHTA, CDR2 FQGTGA, per germline. The V gene end was trimmed by 6 bases and the J gene end by 6 bases; junction bases not matched to a gene: 12. The length of the CDR3 is 16 residues. CDR3: CASSSLPGLAGNEQFF. CDR3 DNA: TGTGCCAGCAGTTCGTTACCGGGACTAGCTGGCAATGAGCAGTTCTTC.

The chain's CDR3 is CASSYQGSGQPQHF. In DNA, the CDR3 is TGTGCCAGCAGTTATCAGGGGAGTGGTCAGCCCCAGCATTTT. This chain joins TRBV6-2 or TRBV6-3 and TRBJ1-5; tentative D call: TRBD1 (6 bases). V was clipped by 3 bases and J by 6 bases, with 12 bases between them. The CDR3 has 14 residues. The V gene's germline CDR1 is MNHEY and CDR2 SVGEGT.

On this clonotype: Because the CDR3 is missing its conserved closing phenylalanine or tryptophan, this is likely a read error. J is TRBJ1-1 and V is TRBV5-1; D unresolved. V was cut by 0 bases and J by 4 bases, with 10 bases left in between. The CDR3 extends over 14 amino acids. Germline V gives CDR1 SGHRS, CDR2 YFSETQ. As DNA, the CDR3 is TGCGCCAGCAGCTTGGTTGGGGAAGGCACTGAAGCTTTCGTT. Translating gives CASSLVGEGTEAFV.

This clonotype was observed once. Relative to the germline gene, one junction end is altered; a read error may explain this. The chain employs TRBV29-1 and TRBJ2-7; possible D gene TRBD1, 6 bases. The CDR3 has 13 amino acids. Looked up from germline, CDR1 is SQVTM and CDR2 is ANQGSEA. CDR3 bases: TGCAGTGCCGGGACACGGGCCTCCTACGGGCAGTACTTC. This sequence encodes CSAGTRASYGQYF.

This clonotype was counted between two and nine times. The chain joins TRBV6-4 to TRBJ2-7; TRBD1 matches at 7 bases. The CDR3 runs 14 residues. The germline V gene encodes CDR1 MRHNA and CDR2 SNTAGT. The J segment lost 2 bases and the V segment lost 9 bases, leaving 10 bases of the junction unmatched. CDR3 amino acids: CASRRDSSTYEQYF. The CDR3 nucleotides read TGTGCCAGTCGCCGGGACAGTTCTACCTACGAGCAGTACTTC.

This clonotype was seen a handful of times. This chain links TRBV5-4 with TRBJ1-2; no clear D. Trimming shortened V by 3 bases and J by 5 bases, and 8 bases separated the two germline ends. CDR1 and CDR2 (germline): SGHNT, YYREEE (reference sequence). The CDR3 consists of 12 residues. The CDR3 DNA reads TGTGCCAGCAGCTCAATTGAGTATGGCTACACCTTC. It specifies CASSSIEYGYTF.

The sample holds a few counts of this clonotype. The V and J genes are TRBV12-3 or TRBV12-4 and TRBJ1-4, with D perhaps matching TRBD1 (5 bases). This CDR3 region has 15 residues. V was shortened by 3 bases and J by 4 bases, with 12 bases between the two germline ends. CDR3 bases: TGTGCCAGCAGTTTCGGGCAGGGAGTTAATGAAAAACTGTTTTTT. Translating gives CASSFGQGVNEKLFF.

As regards this clonotype: Mismatch with germline at one junction end may stem from a read error. This chain uses TRBV6-2 or TRBV6-3 with TRBJ2-4; D gene uncertain. The germline CDR1 and CDR2 sequences are MNHEY and SVGEGT. The CDR3 loop spans 11 amino acids. The CDR3 DNA reads TGTGCCAGCACCGATCTAAACATTCGGTACTTC. This codes for CASTDLNIRYF.

This clonotype occurred a few times. This chain connects TRBV27 to TRBJ1-2, with 9 bases that match TRBD1. CDR3 length: 15 amino acids. Germline loops: CDR1 MNHEY, CDR2 SMNVEV (reference sequence). Trimming cost V 5 bases and J 5 bases; bases outside gene matches: 9. The CDR3 DNA sequence: TGTGCCAGCAGTCCCCTCGGACAGGGGAAATATGGCTACACCTTC. Protein: CASSPLGQGKYGYTF.

In the case of this clonotype: Just one base apart from a much larger clone, this may be a read error. The chain is built from TRBV29-1 and TRBJ2-1, with 9 bases that match TRBD2. V trimming: 4 bases; J trimming: 13 bases; junction bases outside the gene matches: 26. The CDR3 is 18 residues long. Per germline, CDR1 SQVTM and CDR2 ANQGSEA. The CDR3 loop reads CSVVGLIAGEGAGETQFF. As DNA, the CDR3 is TGCAGCGTTGTCGGACTTATAGCGGGAGAAGGAGCAGGCGAGACCCAGTTCTTC.

The rearrangement joins TRBV10-1 to TRBJ2-5; 8 bases agree with TRBD1. Germline V gives CDR1 WNHNN, CDR2 SYGVQD (reference sequence). J was trimmed by 1 base and V by 4 bases; bases with no gene match: 5. CDR3 length: 15 residues. The chain's CDR3 is CASSGGDRFQETQYF. CDR3 in DNA: TGCGCCAGCAGTGGGGGGGACAGGTTCCAAGAGACCCAGTACTTC.

In its sample, this clonotype was seen many times. The gene calls are TRBV5-1 and TRBJ2-7; the D call may be TRBD1 or TRBD2 (5 bases each). Germline V gives CDR1 SGHRS, CDR2 YFSETQ. The length of the CDR3 is 13 residues. Trimming left V 0 bases short and J 7 bases short, with 11 bases between. CDR3: CASSLVGRAEQYF. The CDR3 DNA sequence: TGCGCCAGCAGCTTGGTGGGACGCGCAGAGCAGTACTTC.

The V call is TRBV28, the J call TRBJ2-7, with D maybe TRBD2 (5 bases). V was cut by 3 bases and J by 6 bases, with 9 bases left in between. This CDR3 contains 12 residues. Per germline, CDR1 MDHEN and CDR2 SYDVKM. CDR3 coding DNA: TGTGCCAGCAGTTTTATGCGGGTCGAGCAGTACTTC. Protein: CASSFMRVEQYF.

In its sample, this clonotype was seen many times. The chain recombines TRBV28 with TRBJ1-5, with D possibly TRBD1 on 5 matching bases. Per the germline V gene, CDR1 is MDHEN and CDR2 is SYDVKM. This CDR3 is 16 amino acids long. Trimming cost V 7 bases and J 5 bases, with 21 bases left between them. CDR3 in amino acids: CASTPRNWGGHQPQHF. In DNA form, the CDR3 reads TGTGCCAGCACCCCTAGAAATTGGGGGGGACATCAGCCCCAGCATTTT.

This clonotype was picked up many times. The chain employs TRBV4-2 and TRBJ2-6; possibly TRBD1 or TRBD2 for D (6 bases each). The germline V gene has CDR1 LGHNA and CDR2 YNFKEQ. Trimming cost V 4 bases and J 2 bases, with 12 bases left between them. This CDR3 contains 16 residues. CDR3 coding DNA: TGTGCCAGCAGCCCCGAGGGGGGCGCTGGGGCCAACGTCCTGACTTTC. It codes for CASSPEGGAGANVLTF.

The chain couples TRBV15 to TRBJ2-1; 7 bases are a match to TRBD1. The ends lost 2 bases at V and 9 bases at J; junction bases unmatched: 4. Germline V CDR1 and CDR2: LNHNV, YYDKDF (reference sequence). The CDR3 runs 13 residues. As DNA, the CDR3 is TGTGCCACCAGCAGACGCGACAGGGTTGAGCAGTTCTTC. Translating gives CATSRRDRVEQFF.

The V and J genes are TRBV25-1 and TRBJ1-4; D might be TRBD1 (5 bases). There are 19 residues in the CDR3. Germline loops: CDR1 MGHDK, CDR2 SYGVNS. The germline V and J ends were trimmed by 1 base and 3 bases, with 21 bases remaining between them. The CDR3 DNA follows: TGTGCCAGCAGTGAATCGAGGGGCGCAAGCTTGGTAGCTAATGAAAAACTGTTTTTT. As protein: CASSESRGASLVANEKLFF. The whole variable domain, remainder taken from reference TRBV25-1 and TRBJ1-4, is EADIYQTPRYLVIGTGKKITLECSQTMGHDKMYWYQQDPGMELHLIHYSYGVNSTEKGDLSSESTVSRIRTEHFPLTLESARPSHTSQYLCASSESRGASLVANEKLFFGSGTQLSVL.

The chain has TRBV10-3 and TRBJ1-6; no firm D call. V gave up 10 bases and J gave up 2 bases, with 9 bases separating them. Germline V CDR1 and CDR2: ENHRY, SYGVKD. The CDR3 runs to 13 residues. This chain's CDR3 is CATSDTYNSPLHF. The CDR3 DNA follows: TGTGCCACTAGCGACACCTATAATTCACCCCTCCACTTT.

The chain links TRBV28 to TRBJ2-5; D is tentatively TRBD1 or TRBD2 (7 bases each). There are 16 residues in the CDR3. V gave up 6 bases and J gave up 3 bases, with 20 bases separating them. Germline CDR1 and CDR2: MDHEN and SYDVKM. The CDR3 sequence: CASSSTGEGGEETQYF. As DNA, the CDR3 is TGTGCCAGCAGCTCAACAGGGGAGGGAGGGGAAGAGACCCAGTACTTC.

In its sample, this clonotype was seen a few times. The genes are TRBV5-5 and TRBJ1-5, with D maybe TRBD1 (5 bases). CDR3 length: 18 amino acids. Germline assignment: CDR1 SGHKS and CDR2 YYEKEE (reference sequence). The germline V and J ends were trimmed by 0 bases and 6 bases, with 22 bases remaining between them. CDR3 in DNA: TGTGCCAGCAGCTTGGACCTACCGGGACTCAAAGGGAGTCAGCCCCAGCATTTT. Translating it yields CASSLDLPGLKGSQPQHF.